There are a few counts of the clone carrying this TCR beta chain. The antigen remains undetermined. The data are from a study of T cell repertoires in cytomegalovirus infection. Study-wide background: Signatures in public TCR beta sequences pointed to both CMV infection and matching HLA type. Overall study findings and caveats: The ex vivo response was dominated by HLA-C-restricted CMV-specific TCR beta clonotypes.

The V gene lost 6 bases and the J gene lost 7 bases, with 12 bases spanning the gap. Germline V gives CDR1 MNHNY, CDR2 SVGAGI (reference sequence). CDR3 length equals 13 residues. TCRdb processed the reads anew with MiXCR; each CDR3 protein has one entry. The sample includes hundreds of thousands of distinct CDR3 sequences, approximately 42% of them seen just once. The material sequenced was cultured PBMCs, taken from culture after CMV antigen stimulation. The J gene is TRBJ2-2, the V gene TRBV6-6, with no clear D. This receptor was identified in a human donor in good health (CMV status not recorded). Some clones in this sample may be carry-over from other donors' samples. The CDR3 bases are TGTGCCAGCAGCCATGTTTTGGGCGGGGAGCTGTTTTTT. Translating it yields CASSHVLGGELFF.